The 32 T cell receptor beta chains presented below share a single source sample, sequenced in a study of cytomegalovirus exposure and HLA in healthy donors. The repertoire was sequenced with immunoSEQ multiplex PCR; TCRdb's copy has only in-frame clones and lacks some. This table has around 190,000 clones, 85% appearing once. Sequencing was done on a sample of PBMCs. The receptors were sampled from a man in his late teens or twenties in good health and CMV-seropositive.

In its sample, this clone was seen once. The chain couples TRBV6-5 to TRBJ2-2; possibly TRBD2 for D (6 bases). This CDR3 has 15 amino acids. Trimming stripped 8 bases from V and 5 bases from J, with 18 bases between. From germline, CDR1 is MNHEY and CDR2 SVGAGI. This chain's CDR3 is CASGEASRWTGELFF. In nucleotides, the CDR3 is TGTGCCAGCGGGGAGGCTAGCAGGTGGACCGGGGAGCTGTTTTTT.

V usage is TRBV14 and J usage is TRBJ1-2; 7 bases map to TRBD1. This CDR3 is built from 15 residues. V gave up 4 bases and J gave up 2 bases; unmatched junction bases: 7. Germline V gene lookup returns CDR1 SGHDN and CDR2 FVKESK. The CDR3 DNA sequence: TGTGCCAGCAGCCCTTGGACAGGTGGGAACTATGGCTACACCTTC. Encoded protein: CASSPWTGGNYGYTF.

The chain recombines TRBV5-1 with TRBJ2-4; 7 bases are a match to TRBD1. The CDR3 totals 15 residues. The germline CDR1 and CDR2 sequences are SGHRS and YFSETQ. V lost 4 bases, J lost 7 bases, and 11 bases stayed unmatched. The CDR3 DNA reads as TGCGCCAGCAGCCGGGACAGCCTGGAAGGTAACATTCAGTACTTC. As protein: CASSRDSLEGNIQYF.

The rearrangement uses TRBV5-1 and TRBJ2-5; TRBD2 aligns across 7 bases. The V and J ends lost 1 base and 1 base, in that order; junction bases with no gene match: 1. This CDR3 spans 14 amino acids. From germline, CDR1 is SGHRS and CDR2 YFSETQ. The CDR3 loop is CASSLSGVQETQYF. The CDR3 bases are TGCGCCAGCAGCTTGAGCGGGGTCCAAGAGACCCAGTACTTC.

V is TRBV12-5 and J is TRBJ1-6; D is undetermined. The V gene lost 1 base and the J gene lost 5 bases, with 6 bases spanning the gap. The CDR3 has 14 residues. The germline CDR1 and CDR2 sequences are LGHNT and FRNRAP. The CDR3 spells CASGLGRDNSPLHF. The CDR3 nucleotides are TGTGCTAGTGGTTTGGGACGGGATAATTCACCCCTCCACTTT.

The chain recombines TRBV28 with TRBJ2-5; no reliable D call. V was shortened by 4 bases and J by 0 bases, with 6 bases between the two germline ends. This CDR3 has 13 amino acids. The germline gives CDR1 MDHEN, CDR2 SYDVKM. The DNA for the CDR3 is TGTGCCAGCAGTTCTGGAGACCAAGAGACCCAGTACTTC. This sequence encodes CASSSGDQETQYF.

CDR3 in DNA: TGCGCCAGCACCGGGGGACCTCGGACCAGCAATCAGCCCCAGCATTTT. This gives the protein CASTGGPRTSNQPQHF. V and J are TRBV10-2 and TRBJ1-5, with D possibly TRBD1 on 5 matching bases. V lost 7 bases, J lost 1 base, and 17 bases lay in between. The CDR3 consists of 16 residues. CDR1 is WSHSY and CDR2 is SAAADI in the germline V gene.

The rearrangement links TRBV15 to TRBJ1-4; 10 bases align to TRBD1. The CDR3 consists of 15 residues. Germline V gene data show CDR1 as LNHNV and CDR2 as YYDKDF (reference sequence). V gave up 4 bases and J gave up 7 bases; unmatched junction bases: 6. The CDR3 nucleotides read TGTGCCACCAGCACCCCGGGACAGGGGCCTGAAAAACTGTTTTTT. It yields the protein CATSTPGQGPEKLFF.

The chain employs TRBV30 and TRBJ1-6; TRBD1 might be the D (5 bases). This CDR3 is built from 13 residues. V lost 5 bases and J 8 bases, leaving 13 bases between the germline ends. The germline V gene encodes CDR1 GTSNPN and CDR2 SVGIG (reference sequence). CDR3 sequence: CAWGPRGDSPLHF. Written as DNA, the CDR3 is TGTGCCTGGGGCCCACGGGGGGATTCACCCCTCCACTTT. Drawing the rest from reference TRBV30 and TRBJ1-6, the complete variable domain is SQTIHQWPATLVQPVGSPLSLECTVEGTSNPNLYWYRQAAGRGLQLLFYSVGIGQISSEVPQNLSASRPQDRQFILSSKKLLLSDSGFYLCAWGPRGDSPLHFGNGTRLTVT.

V is TRBV12-5 and J is TRBJ2-1; 7 bases line up with TRBD1. CDR1 is LGHNT and CDR2 is FRNRAP in the germline V gene. The ends lost 6 bases at V and 10 bases at J; junction bases unmatched: 15. The CDR3 covers 15 residues. CDR3 nucleotide sequence: TGTGCTAGTGGGTTGCTCTACAGGGGAGCGAAAGAGCAGTTCTTC. Translated: CASGLLYRGAKEQFF.

CDR3 coding DNA: TGTGCCAGCAGTTTGACAGGCACAGATACGCAGTATTTT. This codes for CASSLTGTDTQYF. The V and J genes are TRBV6-1 and TRBJ2-3; weak D call: TRBD1 (5 bases). Germline V gives CDR1 MNHNS, CDR2 SASEGT. V gave up 5 bases and J gave up 1 base, with 7 bases separating them. The CDR3 has 13 amino acids.

The gene calls are TRBV5-4 and TRBJ2-1; 8 bases match TRBD2. V shed 1 base, J shed 4 bases, and the junction held 7 bases outside the gene matches. The CDR3 covers 16 residues. Germline V lookup: CDR1 SGHNT, CDR2 YYREEE (reference sequence). The CDR3 bases are TGTGCCAGCAGCTTGCTATCGGGAGGGGGGTACAATGAGCAGTTCTTC. Amino acid sequence: CASSLLSGGGYNEQFF.

In this sample, this clone turned up a few times. The chain couples TRBV5-4 to TRBJ2-7; D is perhaps TRBD2 (5 bases). Per the germline V gene, CDR1 is SGHNT and CDR2 is YYREEE (reference sequence). The CDR3 totals 13 residues. V was trimmed by 4 bases and J by 6 bases, leaving 14 bases between them. CDR3 sequence: CASSLLGLGEQYF. Here the CDR3 DNA reads TGTGCCAGCAGCCTCCTAGGACTGGGCGAGCAGTACTTC.

This clone was seen a single time. The J gene is TRBJ2-2, the V gene TRBV30, with 7 bases identical to TRBD2. Germline CDR1 is GTSNPN and CDR2 is SVGIG (reference sequence). Trimming cost V 3 bases and J 13 bases; bases outside gene matches: 14. The CDR3 is made up of 14 amino acids. The CDR3 region is CAWRSSGHRGRLFF. In nucleotides, the CDR3 is TGTGCCTGGAGGTCTAGCGGACACCGGGGAAGGCTGTTTTTT.

The V call is TRBV13, the J call TRBJ2-7; D gene ambiguous. With 3 bases removed from V and 3 bases from J, the gap between germline ends came to 12 bases. Germline V CDR1 and CDR2: PRHDT, FYEKMQ (reference sequence). The CDR3 consists of 14 residues. The CDR3 is CASSLGRNVYEQYF. As DNA, the CDR3 is TGTGCCAGCAGCTTGGGCAGGAACGTCTACGAGCAGTACTTC.

This clone was counted only a few times. The CDR3 reads CASRGLAGPHEQYF. In DNA, the CDR3 is TGTGCCAGTAGGGGACTAGCGGGTCCCCACGAGCAGTACTTC. The chain recombines TRBV19 with TRBJ2-7; 12 bases line up with TRBD2. CDR3 length: 14 residues. Per the germline V gene, CDR1 is LNHDA and CDR2 is SQIVND (reference sequence). With V trimmed by 6 bases and J by 5 bases, 5 bases remained unmatched.

This chain connects TRBV7-6 to TRBJ2-6; 8 bases align to TRBD1. CDR3 length equals 17 residues. Per the germline V gene, CDR1 is SGHVS and CDR2 is FNYEAQ. V was clipped by 6 bases and J by 0 bases; unmatched bases: 7. Here the CDR3 reads CASSSGQGYSGANVLTF. The DNA for the CDR3 is TGTGCCAGCAGTTCCGGACAGGGTTACTCTGGGGCCAACGTCCTGACTTTC. The full variable domain, its missing parts supplied by reference TRBV7-6 and TRBJ2-6, is GAGVSQSPRYKVTKRGQDVALRCDPISGHVSLYWYRQALGQGPEFLTYFNYEAQQDKSGLPNDRFSAERPEGSISTLTIQRTEQRDSAMYRCASSSGQGYSGANVLTFGAGSRLTVL.

The chain couples TRBV9 to TRBJ2-7, with D maybe TRBD1 (5 bases). Germline CDR1 SGDLS, CDR2 YYNGEE. This CDR3 contains 14 residues. With 0 bases removed from V and 1 base from J, the gap between germline ends came to 8 bases. The CDR3 protein is CASSVEQGSYEQYF. The CDR3 region has the DNA TGTGCCAGCAGCGTAGAGCAGGGATCCTACGAGCAGTACTTC.

This chain joins TRBV5-1 and TRBJ2-5; no firm D call. V was cut by 4 bases and J by 2 bases, with 12 bases left in between. Germline V gives CDR1 SGHRS, CDR2 YFSETQ. This CDR3 is 14 amino acids long. CDR3 sequence reads: CASSPNHGQETQYF. CDR3 nucleotides: TGCGCCAGCAGCCCTAACCACGGTCAAGAGACCCAGTACTTC.

The V and J genes are TRBV30 and TRBJ2-1; D may be TRBD1 (6 bases). CDR3 length: 15 amino acids. V lost 5 bases and J lost 0, with 14 bases in between. CDR1 and CDR2 from the germline V gene are GTSNPN and SVGIG (reference sequence). This chain's CDR3 is CAWVADSSSYNEQFF. The CDR3 bases are TGTGCCTGGGTGGCGGACAGTAGCTCCTACAATGAGCAGTTCTTC.

The count of this clone is one. The V gene is TRBV7-2, the J gene TRBJ2-5; 7 positions agree with TRBD1. Germline V CDR1 and CDR2: SGHTA, FQGNSA. V trimming: 0 bases; J trimming: 2 bases; junction bases outside the gene matches: 3. This CDR3 comprises 15 residues. The CDR3, as DNA: TGTGCCAGCAGCTTAGCAGGGGGCAATCAAGAGACCCAGTACTTC. Translating gives CASSLAGGNQETQYF.

The chain is built from TRBV5-1 and TRBJ2-7, with D perhaps TRBD1 (6 bases). The V and J ends lost 5 bases and 2 bases respectively, with 14 bases between them. Germline CDR1 reads SGHRS; CDR2 reads YFSETQ. CDR3 length equals 14 residues. This CDR3 reads CASRGPGQTYEQYF. In DNA form, the CDR3 reads TGCGCCAGCAGAGGTCCCGGACAGACCTACGAGCAGTACTTC.

This clone has at least ten counts. The chain links TRBV7-3 to TRBJ2-3; D gene uncertain. Germline-derived CDR1 and CDR2 are SGHTA and FQGTGA. The CDR3 is 15 residues long. Deletions cut 5 bases from V and 0 bases from J, with 12 bases between. The CDR3 loop reads CASSPLTASTDTQYF. CDR3 coding DNA: TGTGCCAGCAGCCCCCTGACTGCTAGCACAGATACGCAGTATTTT.

In nucleotides, the CDR3 is TGTGCCAGCAGAGATACAGGGACTGAAGCTTTCTTT. Its translation is CASRDTGTEAFF. The chain has TRBV6-1 and TRBJ1-1; D possibly corresponds to TRBD1 (6 bases). With 6 bases removed from V and 5 bases from J, the gap between germline ends came to 10 bases. Germline-derived CDR1 and CDR2 are MNHNS and SASEGT. This CDR3 has 12 residues.

This clone came up a few times. The chain recombines TRBV6-6 with TRBJ1-2; D gene ambiguous. This CDR3 is built from 13 residues. CDR1 is MNHNY and CDR2 is SVGAGI in the germline V gene (reference sequence). V gave up 0 bases and J gave up 3 bases, with 5 bases separating them. The CDR3, as DNA: TGTGCCAGCAGTTACTCAGTAGACTATGGCTACACCTTC. Residues: CASSYSVDYGYTF.

This CDR3 reads CASSLTRGWEKLFF. The CDR3 bases are TGTGCCAGCAGTTTAACCAGGGGGTGGGAAAAACTGTTTTTT. The rearrangement uses TRBV28 and TRBJ1-4; the match to TRBD1 covers 7 bases. This CDR3 region has 14 residues. V shed 2 bases, J shed 8 bases, and the junction held 5 bases outside the gene matches. Germline lookup yields CDR1 MDHEN and CDR2 SYDVKM.

The V call is TRBV9, the J call TRBJ1-2; D gene uncertain. The germline CDR1 and CDR2 sequences are SGDLS and YYNGEE. V dropped 4 bases and J dropped 4 bases, with 14 bases sitting between them. This CDR3 comprises 14 residues. The CDR3 spells CASSPQRRGYGYTF. CDR3 in DNA: TGTGCCAGCAGCCCCCAAAGGCGCGGCTATGGCTACACCTTC.

The chain links TRBV6-4 to TRBJ1-5; D ambiguous. Trimming removed 2 bases from V and 2 bases from J, with 7 bases in between. The length of the CDR3 is 14 residues. The germline V gene encodes CDR1 MRHNA and CDR2 SNTAGT. Here the CDR3 reads CASSDATGNQPQHF. CDR3 nucleotide sequence: TGTGCCAGCAGTGACGCTACTGGCAATCAGCCCCAGCATTTT.

The J gene is TRBJ2-7, the V gene TRBV27; D unclear. The CDR3 consists of 15 residues. Trimming left V 0 bases short and J 4 bases short, with 13 bases between. CDR1 and CDR2 (germline): MNHEY, SMNVEV (reference sequence). CDR3 residues: CASSLSTVSPYEQYF. The DNA for the CDR3 is TGTGCCAGCAGTTTATCCACAGTGTCCCCATACGAGCAGTACTTC.

V usage is TRBV9 and J usage is TRBJ1-2, with TRBD1 identical over 9 bases. CDR1 is SGDLS and CDR2 is YYNGEE in the germline V gene. V shed 3 bases, J shed 4 bases, and the junction held 7 bases outside the gene matches. The CDR3 length is 15 residues. The CDR3 is CASSADRGKGYGYTF. As DNA, the CDR3 is TGTGCCAGCAGCGCGGACAGGGGCAAAGGCTATGGCTACACCTTC.

This clone was observed a single time. CDR3 residues: CASRAPGADGYTF. The CDR3 coding sequence is TGTGCCAGCAGAGCACCTGGGGCGGATGGCTACACCTTC. J is TRBJ1-2 and V is TRBV5-6, with D perhaps matching TRBD1 (5 bases). Germline CDR1 is SGHDT and CDR2 is YYEEEE. The CDR3 is 13 residues long. Trimming pared 5 bases from V and 6 bases from J, leaving 14 bases between. The full variable domain, its missing parts supplied by reference TRBV5-6 and TRBJ1-2, is DAGVTQSPTHLIKTRGQQVTLRCSPKSGHDTVSWYQQALGQGPQFIFQYYEEEERQRGNFPDRFSGHQFPNYSSELNVNALLLGDSALYLCASRAPGADGYTFGSGTRLTVV.

The sample holds one count of this clone. V is TRBV4-1 and J is TRBJ2-2; no definite D call. Germline V gene lookup returns CDR1 MGHRA and CDR2 YSYEKL. The CDR3 contains 13 residues. Trimming took 3 bases from V and 5 from J, leaving 7 bases between them. In DNA form, the CDR3 reads TGCGCCAGCAGCCAGATGGAGACCGGGGAGCTGTTTTTT. This encodes CASSQMETGELFF.